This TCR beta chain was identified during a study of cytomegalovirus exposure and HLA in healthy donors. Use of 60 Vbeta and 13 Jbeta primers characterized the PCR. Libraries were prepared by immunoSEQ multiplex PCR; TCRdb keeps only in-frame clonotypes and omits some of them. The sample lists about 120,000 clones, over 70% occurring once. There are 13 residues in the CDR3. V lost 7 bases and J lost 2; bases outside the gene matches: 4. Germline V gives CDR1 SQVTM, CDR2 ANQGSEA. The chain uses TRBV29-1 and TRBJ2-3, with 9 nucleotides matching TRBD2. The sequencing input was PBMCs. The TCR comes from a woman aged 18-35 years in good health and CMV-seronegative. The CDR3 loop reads CSASSGNTDTQYF. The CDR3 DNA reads TGCAGCGCCTCTAGCGGGAACACAGATACGCAGTATTTT.